This TCR beta chain is from a study of T cell responses to AZD1222 COVID-19 vaccine. Overall study findings and caveats: Variant regions that are unmutated are reportedly the target of nearly half of spike-specific TCRs. Dominant CD4 TCR responses targeted spike regions 160-218 and 743-854. It should be noted that donors were predominantly white British and more often female, and clonal diversity was possibly underestimated.

Germline CDR1 is LGHDT and CDR2 is YNNKEL (reference sequence). V was clipped by 7 bases and J by 4 bases, with 16 bases between them. CDR3 length: 14 residues. Sequencing used immunoSEQ multiplex PCR; TCRdb keeps in-frame clones, though not all of them. The table shows some 100,000 clones, with roughly 89% occurring only once. For this clone: The antigen is undetermined.

Specimen: peripheral blood, collected on day 0 of AZD1222 vaccination. The V and J genes are TRBV3-1 (or the pseudogene TRBV3-2) and TRBJ1-2, with a possible D match to TRBD1 (5 bases). This receptor was taken from an adult in good health. Here the CDR3 DNA reads TGTGCCAGCACCTTAGGGGCAGGAACCTATGGCTACACCTTC. It specifies CASTLGAGTYGYTF.